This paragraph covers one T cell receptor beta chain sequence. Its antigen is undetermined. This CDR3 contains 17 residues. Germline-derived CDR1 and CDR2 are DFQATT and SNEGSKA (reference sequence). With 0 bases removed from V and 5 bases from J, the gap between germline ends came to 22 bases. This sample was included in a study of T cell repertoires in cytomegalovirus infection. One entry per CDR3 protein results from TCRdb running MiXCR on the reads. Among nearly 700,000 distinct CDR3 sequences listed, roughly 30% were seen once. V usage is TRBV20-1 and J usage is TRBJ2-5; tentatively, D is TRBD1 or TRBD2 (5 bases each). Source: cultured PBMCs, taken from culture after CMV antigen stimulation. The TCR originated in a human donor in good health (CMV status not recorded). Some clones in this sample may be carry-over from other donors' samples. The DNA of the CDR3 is TGCAGTGCTAGAGATCTCGGGGCATCCCACCCGGGTGAGACCCAGTACTTC. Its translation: CSARDLGASHPGETQYF.